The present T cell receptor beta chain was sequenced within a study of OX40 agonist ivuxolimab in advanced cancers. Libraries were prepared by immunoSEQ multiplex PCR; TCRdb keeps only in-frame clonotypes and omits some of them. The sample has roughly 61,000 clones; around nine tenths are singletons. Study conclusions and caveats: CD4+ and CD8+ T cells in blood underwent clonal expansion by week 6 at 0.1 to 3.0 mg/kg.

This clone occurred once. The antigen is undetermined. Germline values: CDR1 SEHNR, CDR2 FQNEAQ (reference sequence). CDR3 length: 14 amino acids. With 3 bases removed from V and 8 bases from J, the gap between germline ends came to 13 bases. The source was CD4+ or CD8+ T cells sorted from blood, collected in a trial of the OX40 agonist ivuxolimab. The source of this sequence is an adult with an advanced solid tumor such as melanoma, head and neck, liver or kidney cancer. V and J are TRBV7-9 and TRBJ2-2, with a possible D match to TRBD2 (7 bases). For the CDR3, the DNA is TGTGCCAGCAGCTTGAGGGGGGGATCGGGGGAGCTGTTTTTT. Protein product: CASSLRGGSGELFF.